Reported below is one T cell receptor beta chain. From germline, CDR1 is KGHSH and CDR2 LQKENI. Unmatched junction bases numbered 9, after V lost 0 bases and J lost 10 bases. This CDR3 is built from 15 residues. The data were obtained in a study of blood T cell repertoires in COVID-19. As for the study in general: COVID-19 samples from acute and convalescent phases originated in the United States, Italy and Spain. In each case, the material was cDNA or gDNA derived from T cells, B-cell-depleted T cells, or PBMCs.

Repertoires were generated with immunoSEQ multiplex PCR, while TCRdb's copy carries only in-frame clones and drops some. The sample holds around 200,000 clones; 75% to 90% are singletons and the top ten take around 7%. The V gene is TRBV18, the J gene TRBJ2-1, with 7 bases matching TRBD2. The clonotype originates from a man aged 40-55 years with acute or convalescent COVID-19. Sequenced: peripheral blood. In DNA, the CDR3 is TGTGCCAGCTCACCACCGAGGACTAGGGTAGGAGAGCAGTTCTTC. Translation gives CASSPPRTRVGEQFF. Based on the CDR3 plus reference TRBV18 and TRBJ2-1, the full variable domain is NAGVMQNPRHLVRRRGQEARLRCSPMKGHSHVYWYRQLPEEGLKFMVYLQKENIIDESGMPKERFSAEFPKEGPSILRIQQVVRGDSAAYFCASSPPRTRVGEQFFGPGTRLTVL.